The 7 T cell receptor beta chains in this list originate from one sample, sequenced in a study of cytomegalovirus exposure and HLA in healthy donors (dated by TCRdb to 2016 to 2017). The library was produced with the immunoSEQ multiplex PCR assay. A mixture of 60 forward primers for TCR Vbeta segments and 13 reverse primers for TCR Jbeta segments was used in the multiplex PCR. What TCRdb holds here is the immuneACCESS table cut down to in-frame rearrangements. Part of the clones is not present; checked against another copy, under half of the missing clones reflect an unresolved V gene, and the others are unexplained. Recorded for this sample are some 80,000 clones; over 9% of them occurred a single time. The top ten constitute almost 25% of the sample. Sequencing was carried out using PBMCs. These receptors originate from a man aged 55 to 70 in good health and CMV-seropositive.

This clone has a handful of counts. The chain couples TRBV7-3 to TRBJ1-2, with 11 bases lining up with TRBD1. J gave up 9 bases and V 4 bases, and 10 bases lay outside the gene matches. The CDR3 contains 15 residues. Germline loops: CDR1 SGHTA, CDR2 FQGTGA. The CDR3 spells CASSSEGTGGLSYTF. CDR3 DNA sequence: TGTGCCAGCAGCTCCGAAGGGACAGGGGGACTTAGCTACACCTTC.

This clone was picked up a small number of times. J is TRBJ1-4 and V is TRBV10-1; 11 bases match TRBD1. CDR3 length: 15 amino acids. Germline V CDR1 and CDR2: WNHNN, SYGVQD (reference sequence). Trimming removed 5 bases from V and 6 bases from J; junction bases left unmatched: 5. For the CDR3, the DNA is TGCGCCAGCAGTCCCGGACAGGGGGCTTATGAAAAACTGTTTTTT. Amino acids: CASSPGQGAYEKLFF.

There are a few counts of this clone. The genes are TRBV2 and TRBJ2-7; 7 nucleotides align to TRBD1. The CDR3 covers 17 residues. Germline values: CDR1 SNHLY, CDR2 FYNNEI. CDR3 DNA sequence: TGTGCCACCAGTGAATTTAGCACCCCCGGGACAGACTACGAGCAGTCCGTC. Protein: CATSEFSTPGTDYEQSV.

The chain has TRBV7-8 and TRBJ2-5, with a possible D match to TRBD1 (6 bases). V lost 5 bases, J lost 6 bases, and 16 bases lay in between. The CDR3 runs 14 residues. The germline V gene has CDR1 SGHVS and CDR2 FQNEAQ. CDR3 region: CASSPLQGLQTQYF. CDR3 DNA: TGTGCCAGCAGCCCCCTACAGGGCCTACAGACCCAGTACTTC.

The J gene is TRBJ2-7, the V gene TRBV5-1; D is unresolved. The V and J ends lost 2 bases and 3 bases respectively, with 15 bases between them. This CDR3 contains 15 residues. In germline, CDR1 is SGHRS, CDR2 YFSETQ. CDR3 sequence reads: CASSLHPGPDYEQYV. The CDR3 DNA sequence: TGCGCCAGCAGCTTACATCCCGGACCAGACTACGAGCAGTACGTC.

This clone has only a few counts. The chain combines TRBV19 with TRBJ1-1; TRBD1 aligns across 9 bases. Germline CDR1 LNHDA, CDR2 SQIVND (reference sequence). V was pared by 9 bases and J by 4 bases, with 27 bases of the junction left unmatched. This CDR3 spans 20 amino acids. CDR3 in amino acids: CARHWEYTGGGQVVVTEAFF. CDR3 coding DNA: TGTGCCAGACATTGGGAGTACACAGGGGGCGGTCAAGTGGTCGTCACTGAAGCTTTCTTT.

This clone turned up a few times. V and J are TRBV5-1 and TRBJ2-3; TRBD1 agrees at 7 bases. Germline trimming cut 0 bases from V and 1 base from J; bases unmatched to any gene: 8. This CDR3 is built from 17 residues. The germline CDR1 and CDR2 sequences are SGHRS and YFSETQ. The CDR3 coding sequence is TGCGCCAGCAGCTTGGCCGAGGGACAGTATGGCACAGATACGCAGTATTTT. Amino acid sequence: CASSLAEGQYGTDTQYF.